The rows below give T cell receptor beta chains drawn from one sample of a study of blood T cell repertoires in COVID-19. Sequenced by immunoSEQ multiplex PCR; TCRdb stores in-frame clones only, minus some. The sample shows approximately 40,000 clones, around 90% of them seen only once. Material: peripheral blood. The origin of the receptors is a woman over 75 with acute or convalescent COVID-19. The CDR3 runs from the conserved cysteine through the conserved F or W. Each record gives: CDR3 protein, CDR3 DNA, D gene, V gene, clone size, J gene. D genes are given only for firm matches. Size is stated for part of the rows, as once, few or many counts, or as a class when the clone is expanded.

CDR3aa: CASSERVTLYHYTF; CDR3nt: TGTGCCAGCAGCGAACGGGTCACTCTCTACCACTACACCTTC; d_gene: -; v_gene: TRBV7-2; abundance: once; j_gene: TRBJ1-2
CDR3aa: CASSYGNEQFF; CDR3nt: TGTGCCAGCAGTTACGGGAATGAGCAGTTCTTC; d_gene: -; v_gene: TRBV2; abundance: -; j_gene: TRBJ2-1
CDR3aa: CASSQRPGQGGRNYGYTF; CDR3nt: TGCGCCAGCAGCCAGCGACCGGGACAGGGGGGGAGGAACTATGGCTACACCTTC; d_gene: TRBD1; v_gene: TRBV4-1; abundance: -; j_gene: TRBJ1-2
CDR3aa: CASSSTDRLEKLFF; CDR3nt: TGTGCCAGCAGTTCCACAGACAGGCTTGAAAAACTGTTTTTT; d_gene: -; v_gene: TRBV6-6; abundance: -; j_gene: TRBJ1-4
CDR3aa: CASSPGTDTQYF; CDR3nt: TGTGCCAGCAGCCCTGGCACAGATACGCAGTATTTT; d_gene: -; v_gene: TRBV11-3; abundance: -; j_gene: TRBJ2-3
CDR3aa: CAISHTGDWAEAFF; CDR3nt: TGTGCCATCAGCCATACAGGGGATTGGGCTGAAGCTTTCTTT; d_gene: TRBD1; v_gene: TRBV10-3; abundance: -; j_gene: TRBJ1-1
CDR3aa: CASNKNPTGIEAFF; CDR3nt: TGTGCCAGCAATAAAAACCCTACAGGGATTGAAGCTTTCTTT; d_gene: -; v_gene: TRBV2; abundance: -; j_gene: TRBJ1-1
CDR3aa: CASCRVEDEQFF; CDR3nt: TGTGCCAGCTGCCGGGTAGAAGATGAGCAGTTCTTC; d_gene: -; v_gene: TRBV12-3/TRBV12-4; abundance: -; j_gene: TRBJ2-1
CDR3aa: CASTVGQAPTNEKLFF; CDR3nt: TGTGCCAGTACCGTGGGGCAGGCCCCAACTAATGAAAAACTGTTTTTT; d_gene: -; v_gene: TRBV19; abundance: -; j_gene: TRBJ1-4
CDR3aa: CASSFSRENTEAFF; CDR3nt: TGTGCCAGCAGTTTTAGCAGGGAGAACACTGAAGCTTTCTTT; d_gene: -; v_gene: TRBV7-3; abundance: -; j_gene: TRBJ1-1
CDR3aa: CASSYSRLVNTEAFF; CDR3nt: TGTGCCAGCAGTTACTCCAGGCTTGTGAACACTGAAGCTTTCTTT; d_gene: -; v_gene: TRBV6-5; abundance: -; j_gene: TRBJ1-1
CDR3aa: CASSASGTGNSPLHF; CDR3nt: TGTGCCAGCAGTGCCTCCGGGACAGGGAATTCACCCCTCCACTTT; d_gene: TRBD1; v_gene: TRBV6-6; abundance: -; j_gene: TRBJ1-6
CDR3aa: CSVESGEAFF; CDR3nt: TGCAGCGTTGAAAGTGGTGAGGCTTTCTTT; d_gene: -; v_gene: TRBV29-1; abundance: -; j_gene: TRBJ1-1
CDR3aa: CASSPPGTGGRTEAFF; CDR3nt: TGTGCCAGCAGCCCTCCCGGGACAGGGGGCAGGACTGAAGCTTTCTTT; d_gene: TRBD1; v_gene: TRBV6-2/TRBV6-3; abundance: once; j_gene: TRBJ1-1
CDR3aa: CASSLFLSGLEGYTF; CDR3nt: TGTGCCAGCAGCTTATTTTTATCGGGATTAGAGGGCTACACCTTC; d_gene: -; v_gene: TRBV11-2; abundance: -; j_gene: TRBJ1-2
CDR3aa: CASCRDRGPEQYF; CDR3nt: TGTGCCAGCTGCCGGGACAGGGGGCCTGAGCAGTACTTC; d_gene: TRBD1; v_gene: TRBV5-6; abundance: -; j_gene: TRBJ2-7
CDR3aa: CASSPGGGGYEQYF; CDR3nt: TGCGCCAGCAGCCCCGGTGGGGGAGGCTACGAGCAGTACTTC; d_gene: -; v_gene: TRBV5-1; abundance: -; j_gene: TRBJ2-7
CDR3aa: CAWSGANQPQHF; CDR3nt: TGTGCCTGGAGTGGGGCCAATCAGCCCCAGCATTTT; d_gene: -; v_gene: TRBV30; abundance: -; j_gene: TRBJ1-5
CDR3aa: CASSDPPGGNYGYTF; CDR3nt: TGTGCCAGCAGTGATCCCCCAGGGGGAAACTATGGCTACACCTTC; d_gene: TRBD1; v_gene: TRBV6-1; abundance: -; j_gene: TRBJ1-2
CDR3aa: CASSQFQGEETQYF; CDR3nt: TGTGCCAGCAGCCAATTTCAGGGTGAGGAGACCCAGTACTTC; d_gene: -; v_gene: TRBV14; abundance: -; j_gene: TRBJ2-5
CDR3aa: CASSLGRRGGLNEQFF; CDR3nt: TGTGCCAGCAGCCTTGGAAGGCGGGGGGGCCTCAATGAGCAGTTCTTC; d_gene: TRBD2; v_gene: TRBV3-1/TRBV3-2; abundance: -; j_gene: TRBJ2-1
CDR3aa: CASSQVGSGINYGYTF; CDR3nt: TGCGCCAGCAGCCAAGTAGGGTCAGGGATTAACTATGGCTACACCTTC; d_gene: -; v_gene: TRBV4-1; abundance: -; j_gene: TRBJ1-2
CDR3aa: CASSLLGAGNTIYF; CDR3nt: TGCGCCAGCAGCTTGCTAGGGGCTGGAAACACCATATATTTT; d_gene: -; v_gene: TRBV5-1; abundance: -; j_gene: TRBJ1-3
CDR3aa: CASSFSRGGTEAFF; CDR3nt: TGTGCCAGCAGCTTCAGCCGGGGGGGCACTGAAGCTTTCTTT; d_gene: -; v_gene: TRBV7-2; abundance: -; j_gene: TRBJ1-1
CDR3aa: CASSLFGTGNTEAFF; CDR3nt: TGTGCCAGCAGCTTATTTGGGACAGGGAACACTGAAGCTTTCTTT; d_gene: TRBD1; v_gene: TRBV7-6; abundance: -; j_gene: TRBJ1-1